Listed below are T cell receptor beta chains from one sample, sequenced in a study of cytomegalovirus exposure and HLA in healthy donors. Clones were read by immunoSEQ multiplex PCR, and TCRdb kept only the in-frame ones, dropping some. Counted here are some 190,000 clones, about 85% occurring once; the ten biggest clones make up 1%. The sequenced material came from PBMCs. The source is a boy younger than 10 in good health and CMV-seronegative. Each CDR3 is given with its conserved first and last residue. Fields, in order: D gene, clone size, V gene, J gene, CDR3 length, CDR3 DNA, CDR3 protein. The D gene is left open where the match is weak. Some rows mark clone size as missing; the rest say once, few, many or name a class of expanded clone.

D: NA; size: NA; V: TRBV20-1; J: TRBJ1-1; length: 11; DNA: TGCAGTGCTTACCGACAGCCCGAAGCTTTCTTT; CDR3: CSAYRQPEAFF
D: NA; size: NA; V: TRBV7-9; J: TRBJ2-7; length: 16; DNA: TGTGCCAGCAGCTTAGCGTCGGGAAAAGGCTCCTACGAGCAGTACTTC; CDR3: CASSLASGKGSYEQYF
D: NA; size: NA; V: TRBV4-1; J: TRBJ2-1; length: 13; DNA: TGCGCCAGCAGCCACCCCCCCCGGGATGAGCAGTTCTTC; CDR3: CASSHPPRDEQFF
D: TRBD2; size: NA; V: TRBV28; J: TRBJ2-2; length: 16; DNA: TGTGCCAGCAGTCCCACACTAGCGGGGGACACCGGGGAGCTGTTTTTT; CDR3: CASSPTLAGDTGELFF
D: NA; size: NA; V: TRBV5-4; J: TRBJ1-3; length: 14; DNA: TGTGCCAGCAGCTTGTGGGGGGTACCAAACACCATATATTTT; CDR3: CASSLWGVPNTIYF
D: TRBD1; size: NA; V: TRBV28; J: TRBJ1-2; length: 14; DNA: TGTGCCAGCACCTTCACAGGGGGCACGGGGGGCTACACCTTC; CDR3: CASTFTGGTGGYTF
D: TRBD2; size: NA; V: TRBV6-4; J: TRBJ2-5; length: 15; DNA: TGTGCCAGCAGTTATAGCGGGTCAAAGAAAGAGACCCAGTACTTC; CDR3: CASSYSGSKKETQYF
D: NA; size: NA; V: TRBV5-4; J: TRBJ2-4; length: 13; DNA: TGTGCCAGCAGCTTGGACAGAAAAAACATTCAGTACTTC; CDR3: CASSLDRKNIQYF
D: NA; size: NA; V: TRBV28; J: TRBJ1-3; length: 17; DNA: TGTGCCAGCAGCCCCGCACAGGGAATTAGTTCTGGAAACACCATATATTTT; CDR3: CASSPAQGISSGNTIYF
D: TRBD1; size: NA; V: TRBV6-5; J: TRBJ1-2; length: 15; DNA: TGTGCCAGCAGTTACTCGGGACAGGGGGTTGGAGGCTACACCTTC; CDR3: CASSYSGQGVGGYTF
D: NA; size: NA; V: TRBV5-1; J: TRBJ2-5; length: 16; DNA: TGCGCCAGCAGCCGTAGTACCGGGACTCTTAAAGAGACCCAGTACTTC; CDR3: CASSRSTGTLKETQYF
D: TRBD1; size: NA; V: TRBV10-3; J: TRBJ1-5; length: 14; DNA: TGTGCCATCGGCCGGGACAGGCGGGATCAGCCCCAGCATTTT; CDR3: CAIGRDRRDQPQHF
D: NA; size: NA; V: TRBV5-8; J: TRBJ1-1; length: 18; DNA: TGTGCCAGCAGCTTTAACAGGGCTCAGGCTGTAAGGAACACTGAAGCTTTCTTT; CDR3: CASSFNRAQAVRNTEAFF
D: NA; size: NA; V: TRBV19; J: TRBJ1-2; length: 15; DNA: TGTGCCAGTAGCAGGACGCGGGTTTGGAACTATGGCTACACCTTC; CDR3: CASSRTRVWNYGYTF
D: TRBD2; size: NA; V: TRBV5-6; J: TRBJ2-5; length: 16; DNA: TGTGCCAGCAGCTTTGGACTAGCGGAGGGGGGGGAGACCCAGTACTTC; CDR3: CASSFGLAEGGETQYF
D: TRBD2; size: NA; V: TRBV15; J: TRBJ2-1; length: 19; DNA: TGTGCCACCAGCAGCCTTCAACTAGCGGGGGGGCGTTTAGGCGATGAGCAGTTCTTC; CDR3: CATSSLQLAGGRLGDEQFF
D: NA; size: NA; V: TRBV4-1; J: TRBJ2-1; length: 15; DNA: TGCGCCAGCAGCCAAGATCGGGGTTCAGTCGTAGTGCAGTTCTTC; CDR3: CASSQDRGSVVVQFF
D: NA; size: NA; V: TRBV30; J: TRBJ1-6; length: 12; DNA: TGTGCCTGGAGGGGGGGGGTTCACCCCCTCCACTTT; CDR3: CAWRGGVHPLHF
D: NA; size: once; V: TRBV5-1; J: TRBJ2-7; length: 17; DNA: TGCGCCAGCAGCCAAACCGTGACTGCGAGAGTAGACTACGAGCAGTACTTC; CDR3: CASSQTVTARVDYEQYF
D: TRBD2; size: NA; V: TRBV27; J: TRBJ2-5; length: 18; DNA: TGTGCCAGCAGTTTAATCCCCTTCGGGAGGTTCGGGGGAGAGACCCAGTACTTC; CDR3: CASSLIPFGRFGGETQYF
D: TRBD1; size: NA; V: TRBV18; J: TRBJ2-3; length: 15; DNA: TGTGCCAGCTCACCAAGACAGGGGGTCACAGATACGCAGTATTTT; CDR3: CASSPRQGVTDTQYF
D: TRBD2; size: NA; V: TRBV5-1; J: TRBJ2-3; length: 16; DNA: TGCGCCAGCAGCTTGGGCGGGGGGGCCGGTTCAGATACGCAGTATTTT; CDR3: CASSLGGGAGSDTQYF
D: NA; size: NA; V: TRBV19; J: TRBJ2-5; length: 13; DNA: TGTGCCAGTAGCGGGGTCCCTCAAGAGCCCCAGTACTTC; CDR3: CASSGVPQEPQYF
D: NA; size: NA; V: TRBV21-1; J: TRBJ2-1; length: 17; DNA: TGTGCCAGCAGCGCAACTAGCGGAACCAGCTCCTACAATGAGCAGTTCTTC; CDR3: CASSATSGTSSYNEQFF
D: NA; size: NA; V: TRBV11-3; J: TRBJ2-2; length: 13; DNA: TGTGCCAGCAGCCAGACCGGGACCGGGGAGCTGTTTTTT; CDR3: CASSQTGTGELFF
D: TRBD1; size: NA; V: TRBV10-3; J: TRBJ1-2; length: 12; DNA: TGTGCCATCAGTGGAACAGGGGATGGCTACACCTTC; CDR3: CAISGTGDGYTF
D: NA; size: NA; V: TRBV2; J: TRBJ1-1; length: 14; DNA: TGTGCCAGCAGTAAGGGACTGAGGAACACTGAAGCTTTCTTT; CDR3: CASSKGLRNTEAFF
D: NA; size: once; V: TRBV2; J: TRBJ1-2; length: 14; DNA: TGTGCCAGCAGTCCGTCCAGGGGTAACTATGGCTACACCTTC; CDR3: CASSPSRGNYGYTF
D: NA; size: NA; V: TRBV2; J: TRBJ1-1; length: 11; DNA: TGTGCCACCAGAATGGGCGCTGAAGCTTTCTTT; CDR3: CATRMGAEAFF
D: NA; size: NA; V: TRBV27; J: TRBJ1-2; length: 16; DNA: TGTGCCAGCAGTTTTTCTGCCTTAGATCCCTATTCGGGCTACACCTTC; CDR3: CASSFSALDPYSGYTF
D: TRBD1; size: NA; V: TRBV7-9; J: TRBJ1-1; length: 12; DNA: TGTGCCAGCAGGCACGACAGGGGGGAAGCTTTCTTT; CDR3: CASRHDRGEAFF
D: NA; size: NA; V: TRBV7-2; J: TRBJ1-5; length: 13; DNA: TGTGCCAGCAGCCCTGAAACCAATACGGCCCAGCATTTT; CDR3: CASSPETNTAQHF
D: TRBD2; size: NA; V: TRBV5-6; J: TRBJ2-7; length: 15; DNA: TGTGCCAGCAGCTTCGAGTTAGCGGGCTATGTCGAGCAGTACTTC; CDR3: CASSFELAGYVEQYF
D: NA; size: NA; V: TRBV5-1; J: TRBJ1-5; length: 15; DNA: TGCGCCAGCAGCTTGAACGGAGTTAGCAATCAGCCCCAGCATTTT; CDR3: CASSLNGVSNQPQHF
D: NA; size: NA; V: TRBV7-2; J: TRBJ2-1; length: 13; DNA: TGTGCCAGCAGCCCAAGCCCAACGAATGAGCAGTTCTTC; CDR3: CASSPSPTNEQFF
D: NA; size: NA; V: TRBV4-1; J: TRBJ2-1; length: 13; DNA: TGCGCCAGCAGCCAAGATTTCCTCAGTGAGCAGTTCTTC; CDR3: CASSQDFLSEQFF
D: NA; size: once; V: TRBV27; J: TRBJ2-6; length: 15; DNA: TGTGCCAGCAGAGCAGGGCTGTACGGGGCCAACGTCCTGACTTTC; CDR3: CASRAGLYGANVLTF
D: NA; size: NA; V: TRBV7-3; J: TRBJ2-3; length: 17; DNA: TGTGCCAGCAGCTTAACCCGGGACTCGCCAGGCACAGATACGCAGTATTTT; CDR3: CASSLTRDSPGTDTQYF
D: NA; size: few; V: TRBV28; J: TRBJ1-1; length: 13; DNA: TGTGCCAGCACCATACTACAGAACACTGAAGCTTTCTTT; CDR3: CASTILQNTEAFF
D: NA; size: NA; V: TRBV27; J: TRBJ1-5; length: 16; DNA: TGTGCCAGCAGTTTATTCTATCGGCAGGTCGGTCAGCCCCAGCATTTT; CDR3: CASSLFYRQVGQPQHF
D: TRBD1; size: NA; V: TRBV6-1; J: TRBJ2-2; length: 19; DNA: TGTGCCAGCAGTGAAGCGGTCTTTCCCGGGACAGAGAACACCGGGGAGCTGTTTTTT; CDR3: CASSEAVFPGTENTGELFF
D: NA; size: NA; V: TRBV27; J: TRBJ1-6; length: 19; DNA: TGTGCCAGCAGCCCTCGGGGGGCTTTCAGAGATAGGACCAATTCACCCCTCCACTTT; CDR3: CASSPRGAFRDRTNSPLHF
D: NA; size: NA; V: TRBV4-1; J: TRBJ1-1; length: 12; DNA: TGCGCCAGCAGACAGGGTTACACTGAAGCTTTCTTT; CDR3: CASRQGYTEAFF
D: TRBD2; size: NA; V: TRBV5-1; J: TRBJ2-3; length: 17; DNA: TGCGCCAGCAGCTTGACTAGCGGGGGGGCCCCCACAGATACGCAGTATTTT; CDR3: CASSLTSGGAPTDTQYF
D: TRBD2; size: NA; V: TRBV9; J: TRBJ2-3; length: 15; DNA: TGTGCCAGCAGCGTAGGAGCGGGAGGGGAAGATACGCAGTATTTT; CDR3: CASSVGAGGEDTQYF
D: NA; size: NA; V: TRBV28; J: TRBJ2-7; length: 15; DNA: TGTGCCAGCAGTCCTTCCCCTGACAGCTCCTACGAGCAGTACTTC; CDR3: CASSPSPDSSYEQYF
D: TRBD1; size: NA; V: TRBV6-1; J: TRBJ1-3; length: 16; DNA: TGTGCCAGCAGTGAGATACAGGGGGCGAATGGAAACACCATATATTTT; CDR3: CASSEIQGANGNTIYF
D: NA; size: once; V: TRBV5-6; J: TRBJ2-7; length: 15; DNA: TGTGCCAGCAGCGACTCTATATCGGCTAGGAGGAAGCAGTACTTC; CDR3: CASSDSISARRKQYF
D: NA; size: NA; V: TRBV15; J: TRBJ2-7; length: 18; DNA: TGTGCCACCAGCAGAGGAGTTCAGGGCTACTACTCTGGGGCCGAGCAGTACTTC; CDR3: CATSRGVQGYYSGAEQYF
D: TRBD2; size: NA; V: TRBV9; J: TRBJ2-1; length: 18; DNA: TGTGCCAGCAGCGTAGACCCGGTGGGAGCGGGGGTTTACAATGAGCAGTTCTTC; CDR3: CASSVDPVGAGVYNEQFF